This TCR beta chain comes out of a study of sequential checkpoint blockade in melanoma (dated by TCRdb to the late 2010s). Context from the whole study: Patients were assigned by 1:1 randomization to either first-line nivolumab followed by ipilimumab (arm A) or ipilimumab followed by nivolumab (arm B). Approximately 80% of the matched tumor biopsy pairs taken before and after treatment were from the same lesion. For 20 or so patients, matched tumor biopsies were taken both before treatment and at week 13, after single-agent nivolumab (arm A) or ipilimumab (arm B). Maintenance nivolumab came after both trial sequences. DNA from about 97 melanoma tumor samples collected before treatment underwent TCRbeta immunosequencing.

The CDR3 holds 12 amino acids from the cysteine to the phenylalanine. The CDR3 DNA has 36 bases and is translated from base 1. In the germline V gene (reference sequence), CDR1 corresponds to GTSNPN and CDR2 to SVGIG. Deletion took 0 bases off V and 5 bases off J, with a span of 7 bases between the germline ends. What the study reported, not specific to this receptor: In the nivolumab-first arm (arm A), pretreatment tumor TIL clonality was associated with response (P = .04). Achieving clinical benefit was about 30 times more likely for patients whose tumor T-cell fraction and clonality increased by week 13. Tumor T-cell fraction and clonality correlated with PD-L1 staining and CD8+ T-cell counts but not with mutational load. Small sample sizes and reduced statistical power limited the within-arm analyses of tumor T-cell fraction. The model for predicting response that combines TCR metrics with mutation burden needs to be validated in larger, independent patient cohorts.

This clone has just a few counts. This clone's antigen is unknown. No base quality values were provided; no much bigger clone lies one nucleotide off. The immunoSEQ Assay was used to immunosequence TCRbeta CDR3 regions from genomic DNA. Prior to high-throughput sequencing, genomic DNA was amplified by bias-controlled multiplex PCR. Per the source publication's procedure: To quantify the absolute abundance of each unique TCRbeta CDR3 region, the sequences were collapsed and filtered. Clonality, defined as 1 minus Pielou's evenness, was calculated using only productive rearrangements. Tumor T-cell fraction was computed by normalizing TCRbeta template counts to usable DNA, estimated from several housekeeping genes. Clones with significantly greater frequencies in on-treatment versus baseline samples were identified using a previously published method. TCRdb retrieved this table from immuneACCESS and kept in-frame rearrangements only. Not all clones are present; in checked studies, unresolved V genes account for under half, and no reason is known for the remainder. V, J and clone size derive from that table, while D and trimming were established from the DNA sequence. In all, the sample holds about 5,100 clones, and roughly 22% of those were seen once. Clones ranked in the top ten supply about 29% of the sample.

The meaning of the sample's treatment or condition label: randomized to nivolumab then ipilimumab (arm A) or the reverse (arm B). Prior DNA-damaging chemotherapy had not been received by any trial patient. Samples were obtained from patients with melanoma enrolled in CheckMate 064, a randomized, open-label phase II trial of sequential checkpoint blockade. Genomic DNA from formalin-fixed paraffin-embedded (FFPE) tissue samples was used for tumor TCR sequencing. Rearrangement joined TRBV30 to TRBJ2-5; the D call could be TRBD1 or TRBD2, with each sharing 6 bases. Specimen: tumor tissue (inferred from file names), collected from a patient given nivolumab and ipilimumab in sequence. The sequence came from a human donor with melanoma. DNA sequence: TGTGCCTGGAGTGTAGGGGGGGAGACCCAGTACTTC. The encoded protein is CAWSVGGETQYF.